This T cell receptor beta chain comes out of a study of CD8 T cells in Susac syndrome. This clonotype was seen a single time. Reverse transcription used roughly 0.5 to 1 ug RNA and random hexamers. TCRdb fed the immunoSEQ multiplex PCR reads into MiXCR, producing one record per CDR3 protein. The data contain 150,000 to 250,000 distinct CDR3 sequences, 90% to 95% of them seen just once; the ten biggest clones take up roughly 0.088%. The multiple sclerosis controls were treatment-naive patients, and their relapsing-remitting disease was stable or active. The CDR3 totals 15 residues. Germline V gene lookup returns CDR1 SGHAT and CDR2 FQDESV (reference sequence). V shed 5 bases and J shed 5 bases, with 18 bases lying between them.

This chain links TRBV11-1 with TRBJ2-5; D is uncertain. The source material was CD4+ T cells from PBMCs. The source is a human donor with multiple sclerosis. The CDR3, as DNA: TGTGCCAGCAGCCAACCCTCTAGGCTCGGGGAGACCCAGTACTTC. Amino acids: CASSQPSRLGETQYF.